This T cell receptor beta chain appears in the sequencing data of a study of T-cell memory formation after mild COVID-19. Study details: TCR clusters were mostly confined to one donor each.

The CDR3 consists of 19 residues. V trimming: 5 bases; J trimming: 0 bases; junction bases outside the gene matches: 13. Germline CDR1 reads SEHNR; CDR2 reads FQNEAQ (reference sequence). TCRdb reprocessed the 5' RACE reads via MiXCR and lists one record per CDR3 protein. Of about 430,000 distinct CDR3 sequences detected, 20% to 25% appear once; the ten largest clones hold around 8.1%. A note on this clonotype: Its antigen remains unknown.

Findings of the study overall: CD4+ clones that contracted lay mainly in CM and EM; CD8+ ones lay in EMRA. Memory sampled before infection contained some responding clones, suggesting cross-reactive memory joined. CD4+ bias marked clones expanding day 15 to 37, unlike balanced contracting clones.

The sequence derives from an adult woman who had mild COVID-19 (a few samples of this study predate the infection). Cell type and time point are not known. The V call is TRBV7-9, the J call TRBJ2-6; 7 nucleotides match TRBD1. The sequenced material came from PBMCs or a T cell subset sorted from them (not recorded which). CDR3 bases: TGTGCCAGCAGCCCAAGAGCAGGGACAGAGTTCTCTGGGGCCAACGTCCTGACTTTC. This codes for CASSPRAGTEFSGANVLTF. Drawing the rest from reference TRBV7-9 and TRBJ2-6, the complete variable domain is DTGVSQNPRHKITKRGQNVTFRCDPISEHNRLYWYRQTLGQGPEFLTYFQNEAQLEKSRLLSDRFSAERPKGSFSTLEIQRTEQGDSAMYLCASSPRAGTEFSGANVLTFGAGSRLTVL.